This TCR beta chain was recovered during a study of technical replicates of blood from several donors. Germline V lookup: CDR1 SEHNR, CDR2 FQNEAQ (reference sequence). The CDR3 is made up of 14 amino acids. V lost 2 bases, J lost 5 bases, and 5 bases stayed unmatched. The method was immunoSEQ multiplex PCR; TCRdb's version includes in-frame clones alone and lacks a portion of them. Seen here are around 60,000 clones, 80% to 95% observed once, and the top ten hold 4.3%. Input material: PBMCs. The gene calls are TRBV7-9 and TRBJ2-7; 8 nucleotides match TRBD1. This clonotype originated in a human donor in good health. Some clones in this sample may be carry-over from other donors' samples. The CDR3 DNA sequence: TGTGCCAGCAGCTTAATGACAGGGGATAACGAGCAGTACTTC. Protein sequence: CASSLMTGDNEQYF.